This entry lists 17 T cell receptor beta chains sequenced from one sample in a study of T cells in Graves' hyperthyroidism and ophthalmopathy. Template material for amplifying TCR beta CDR3 regions consisted of RNA transcripts. A set of HTBI primers served as the primers for a first-round RT-PCR of the TCR CDR3. TCRdb passed the multiplex PCR reads through MiXCR, listing each CDR3 protein once. In the table there are a few hundred thousand distinct CDR3 sequences, approximately 15% of which are singletons. Sequenced input: blood. These receptors originate from a woman aged 40 to 55 with Graves' ophthalmopathy.

This chain uses TRBV6-1 with TRBJ2-2, with 8 bases fitting TRBD1. The CDR3 has 14 amino acids. With 6 bases clipped from V and 5 bases from J, the junction kept 5 bases outside the gene matches. The germline V gene encodes CDR1 MNHNS and CDR2 SASEGT. CDR3 nucleotides: TGTGCCAGCAGAAGCAGGGGGCAAACCGGGGAGCTGTTTTTT. As protein: CASRSRGQTGELFF.

The rearrangement uses TRBV18 and TRBJ2-2; 15 nucleotides agree with TRBD2. V lost 4 bases to trimming and J lost 2 bases; unmatched junction nucleotides: 5. The CDR3 length is 18 residues. Germline V gene lookup returns CDR1 KGHSH and CDR2 LQKENI. The CDR3 nucleotides read TGTGCCAGCTCACACCGGACTAGCGGGAGGGTTAACACCGGGGAGCTGTTTTTT. Its protein is CASSHRTSGRVNTGELFF.

Details on this clonotype: This may come from a read error, since a much larger clone is one base off. The J gene is TRBJ2-7, the V gene TRBV6-1; no reliable D call. From germline, CDR1 is MNHNS and CDR2 SASEGT. The CDR3 has 14 residues. The CDR3 is CASRNTMLAYAQYF. The CDR3 DNA reads as TGTGCCAGCAGGAATACAATGTTAGCCTACGCGCAGTACTTC.

This clonotype was seen many times. The chain carries TRBV12-3 or TRBV12-4 and TRBJ1-1; D uncertain. CDR3 length: 13 amino acids. V lost 5 bases and J 3 bases, leaving 10 bases between the germline ends. This CDR3 reads CASSQHGDTEAFF. The CDR3 region has the DNA TGTGCCAGCAGTCAGCATGGGGACACTGAAGCTTTCTTT.

The CDR3 protein is CASSARGSGRTSGRADYNEQFF. The CDR3 DNA is TGTGCCAGCAGCGCCCGGGGATCAGGACGGACTAGCGGGAGGGCCGATTACAATGAGCAGTTCTTC. This chain connects TRBV9 to TRBJ2-1; 15 nucleotides match TRBD2. With V trimmed by 3 bases and J by 4 bases, 20 bases remained unmatched. This CDR3 region has 22 residues. CDR1 SGDLS and CDR2 YYNGEE come from the germline V gene.

The genes are TRBV7-9 and TRBJ2-7; 9 bases line up with TRBD1. J was trimmed by 4 bases and V by 5 bases; bases with no gene match: 6. The CDR3 consists of 14 residues. Germline CDR1 and CDR2: SEHNR and FQNEAQ (reference sequence). CDR3 residues: CASSHLTGGYEQYF. CDR3 DNA sequence: TGTGCCAGCAGCCACCTGACAGGGGGATACGAGCAGTACTTC. Full variable domain (outside the CDR3, taken from reference TRBV7-9 and TRBJ2-7): DTGVSQNPRHKITKRGQNVTFRCDPISEHNRLYWYRQTLGQGPEFLTYFQNEAQLEKSRLLSDRFSAERPKGSFSTLEIQRTEQGDSAMYLCASSHLTGGYEQYFGPGTRLTVT.

The table lists this clonotype with a few counts. This chain joins TRBV3-1 and TRBJ1-2; D remains unclear. V was pared by 0 bases and J by 6 bases, with 8 bases between. CDR3 length: 13 amino acids. In germline, CDR1 is LGHDT, CDR2 YNNKEL (reference sequence). The CDR3, as DNA: TGTGCCAGCAGCCAAGATCCAGAGAATGGCTACACCTTC. Translated, it gives CASSQDPENGYTF.

Ten or more counts support this clonotype. This sequence joins TRBV6-1 and TRBJ2-5, with 10 nucleotides matching TRBD2. CDR1 is MNHNS and CDR2 is SASEGT in the germline V gene. The CDR3 spans 16 residues. V was pared by 5 bases and J by 5 bases, with 11 bases of the junction left unmatched. CDR3 DNA sequence: TGTGCCAGCAGTCCTTCTCTTCTAGCGGGAGTGGAGACCCAGTACTTC. Translated, it gives CASSPSLLAGVETQYF.

The chain has TRBV3-1 and TRBJ2-1; 9 nucleotides line up with TRBD2. J gave up 5 bases and V 0 bases, and 5 bases lay outside the gene matches. The CDR3 sequence is 16 residues long. CDR1 and CDR2 (germline): LGHDT, YNNKEL (reference sequence). This CDR3 is CASSQEASGNHNEQFF. For the CDR3, the DNA is TGTGCCAGCAGCCAAGAGGCTAGCGGGAATCACAATGAGCAGTTCTTC.

This clonotype was detected only once. The chain employs TRBV27 and TRBJ1-1, with TRBD1 identical over 12 bases. Looked up from germline, CDR1 is MNHEY and CDR2 is SMNVEV (reference sequence). The CDR3 spans 17 residues. The V gene end was trimmed by 4 bases and the J gene end by 0 bases; junction bases not matched to a gene: 6. CDR3 amino acids: CASSSGTGGAVNTEAFF. The CDR3 nucleotides are TGTGCCAGCAGTTCCGGGACAGGGGGCGCGGTGAACACTGAAGCTTTCTTT.

Ten or more counts support this clonotype. This rearrangement joins TRBV15 to TRBJ2-3; the D gene is possibly TRBD1 (6 bases). With 8 bases removed from V and 0 bases from J, the gap between germline ends came to 15 bases. Germline V CDR1 and CDR2: LNHNV, YYDKDF (reference sequence). The CDR3 extends over 15 amino acids. CDR3 sequence reads: CATSRWTASTDTQYF. The CDR3 bases are TGTGCCACCTCCCGGTGGACAGCTAGCACAGATACGCAGTATTTT.

In its sample, this clonotype was seen many times. V gene TRBV28 combines with J gene TRBJ2-7; maybe TRBD1 (5 bases). Trimming took 8 bases from V and 6 from J, leaving 5 bases between them. The CDR3 has 9 amino acids. The V gene's germline CDR1 is MDHEN and CDR2 SYDVKM. This chain's CDR3 is CASGAEQYF. The CDR3 bases are TGTGCCAGCGGGGCCGAGCAGTACTTC.

The chain employs TRBV7-9 and TRBJ2-3; no clear D gene. Trimming shortened V by 5 bases and J by 1 base, and 7 bases separated the two germline ends. This CDR3 is 13 amino acids long. Germline V gene data show CDR1 as SEHNR and CDR2 as FQNEAQ (reference sequence). This CDR3 is CASSNEGTDTQYF. The CDR3 region has the DNA TGTGCCAGCAGCAACGAGGGCACAGATACGCAGTATTTT.

This clonotype came up many times. The V and J genes are TRBV20-1 and TRBJ2-7; 9 bases agree with TRBD2. J was trimmed by 1 base and V by 6 bases; bases with no gene match: 4. CDR3 length: 13 residues. In germline, CDR1 is DFQATT, CDR2 SNEGSKA (reference sequence). CDR3 amino acids: CSAPGLASYEQYF. The CDR3 DNA follows: TGCAGTGCCCCGGGACTAGCTTCCTACGAGCAGTACTTC.

The chain recombines TRBV10-2 with TRBJ2-4, with D possibly being TRBD1 (7 bases). CDR1 is WSHSY, CDR2 SAAADI, per germline. This CDR3 region has 19 residues. Trimming removed 1 base at V and 1 base at J, with 20 bases between. The chain's CDR3 is CASSELKQGGPGAKNIQYF. DNA of the CDR3: TGCGCCAGCAGTGAGTTGAAGCAGGGGGGCCCCGGGGCCAAAAACATTCAGTACTTC.

The chain joins TRBV20-1 to TRBJ1-6, with D possibly TRBD1 on 6 matching bases. The ends were cut back, 5 bases at V and 3 bases at J, with 17 bases in the middle. The CDR3 has 16 amino acids. In germline, CDR1 is DFQATT, CDR2 SNEGSKA (reference sequence). The chain's CDR3 is CSAGPRTVGYNSPLHF. Here the CDR3 DNA reads TGCAGTGCTGGACCTCGGACAGTAGGCTATAATTCACCCCTCCACTTT.

In this sample, this clonotype turned up a few times. This chain connects TRBV6-6 to TRBJ1-2, with 7 bases identical to TRBD1. Germline V CDR1 and CDR2: MNHNY, SVGAGI (reference sequence). V was pared by 0 bases and J by 4 bases, with 2 bases of the junction left unmatched. This CDR3 is built from 14 residues. CDR3 in DNA: TGTGCCAGCAGTTACTCGGCAGGGGGCTATGGCTACACCTTC. As protein: CASSYSAGGYGYTF.